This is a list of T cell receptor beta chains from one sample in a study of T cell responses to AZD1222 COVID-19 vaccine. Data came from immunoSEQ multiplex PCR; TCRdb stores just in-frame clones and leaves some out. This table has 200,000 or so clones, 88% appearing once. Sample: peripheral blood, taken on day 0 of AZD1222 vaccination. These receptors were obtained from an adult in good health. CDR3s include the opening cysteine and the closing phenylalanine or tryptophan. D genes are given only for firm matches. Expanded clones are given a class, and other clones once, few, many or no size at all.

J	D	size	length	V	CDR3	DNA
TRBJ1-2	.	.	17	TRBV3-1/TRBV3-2	CASSQDGQVARDYGYTF	TGTGCCAGCAGCCAAGATGGGCAAGTGGCCAGGGACTATGGCTACACCTTC
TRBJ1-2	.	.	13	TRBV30	CAWSFGVENGYTF	TGTGCCTGGTCATTTGGGGTGGAGAATGGCTACACCTTC
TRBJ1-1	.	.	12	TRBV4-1	CASRGRTTEAFF	TGCGCCAGCAGGGGGCGGACCACTGAAGCTTTCTTT
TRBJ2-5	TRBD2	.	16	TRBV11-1	CASSPGLAGGRETQYF	TGTGCCAGCAGCCCGGGACTAGCGGGGGGGCGTGAGACCCAGTACTTC
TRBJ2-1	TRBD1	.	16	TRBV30	CAWSSLDRGSYNEQFF	TGTGCCTGGAGTTCCCTAGACAGGGGGTCTTACAATGAGCAGTTCTTC
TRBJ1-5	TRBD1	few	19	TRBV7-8	CASTPAPAYRDRGRETQHF	TGTGCCAGCACCCCAGCCCCTGCTTATAGGGACAGGGGGAGAGAAACCCAGCATTTT
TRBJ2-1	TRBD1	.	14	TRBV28	CASSDRVSYNEQFF	TGTGCCAGCAGCGACAGGGTCTCCTACAATGAGCAGTTCTTC
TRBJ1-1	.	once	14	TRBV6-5	CASSPLSLNTEAFF	TGTGCCAGCAGCCCGCTAAGCCTGAACACTGAAGCTTTCTTT
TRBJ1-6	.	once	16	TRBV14	CASSQVRSSYNSPLHF	TGTGCCAGCAGCCAAGTACGGAGCTCCTATAATTCACCCCTCCACTTT
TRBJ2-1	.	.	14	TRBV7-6	CASSGRGQGNEQFF	TGTGCCAGCAGCGGGAGGGGGCAGGGCAATGAGCAGTTCTTC